This TCR beta chain was recorded in a study of response to subunit inactivated influenza vaccine. Study results and caveats: Each seasonal influenza vaccination recruits few new T cells, the authors suggested.

Via MiXCR, TCRdb re-called the RT-PCR reads, giving one row per CDR3 protein. The sample includes just over 300,000 distinct CDR3 sequences, about a fifth seen only once; the top ten take 10%. This clonotype was seen repeatedly, ten times or more. Its specificity is unknown. CDR1 and CDR2 (germline): DFQATT, SNEGSKA (reference sequence). The CDR3 is 14 residues long. Trimming stripped 6 bases from V and 2 bases from J, with 14 bases between. Sequenced here: PBMCs from blood, sampled roughly 20 months after vaccination. The chain carries TRBV20-1 and TRBJ1-5; D gene ambiguous. The source is a man in his fifties or sixties who received an inactivated influenza vaccine. This CDR3 is CSAQNSGGNQPQHF. CDR3 bases: TGCAGTGCACAGAACTCCGGTGGCAATCAGCCCCAGCATTTT.